Listed below are T cell receptor beta chains from one sample, sequenced in a study of early T cells in non-severe SARS-CoV-2 infection. MiXCR, run by TCRdb on the 5' RACE reads, gives a single entry per CDR3 protein. The table lists 50,000 to 65,000 distinct CDR3 sequences, 20% of them singletons. Material: whole blood, obtained at baseline. The origin of the receptors is an adult who was a healthcare worker with PCR-confirmed SARS-CoV-2 infection or an uninfected control (not recorded which). The CDR3 runs from the conserved cysteine through the conserved F or W. A D gene is named only where the DNA matches it firmly. Clone size appears in some rows only: once, few, many, or a class for an expanded clone.

CDR3 protein,CDR3 DNA,clone size,D gene,V gene,J gene
CASSGTSGGATFTDTQYF,TGTGCCAGCAGCGGAACTAGCGGGGGGGCTACTTTCACAGATACGCAGTATTTT,few,TRBD2,TRBV13,TRBJ2-3
CASSLGTANTGELFF,TGTGCCAGCAGTTTAGGGACAGCGAACACCGGGGAGCTGTTTTTT,NA,NA,TRBV12-3/TRBV12-4,TRBJ2-2
CASGAQGRTEAFF,TGTGCCAGCGGAGCACAGGGGAGGACTGAAGCTTTCTTT,NA,TRBD1,TRBV6-1,TRBJ1-1
CASTHASRWTMNTEAFF,TGTGCCAGTACCCACGCCTCTCGATGGACCATGAACACTGAAGCTTTCTTT,NA,NA,TRBV19,TRBJ1-1
CAISHIGRSTDTQYF,TGTGCCATCAGTCACATAGGGCGCAGCACAGATACGCAGTATTTT,NA,NA,TRBV10-3,TRBJ2-3
CATSRDLASDTQYF,TGTGCCACCAGCAGAGATCTCGCGTCAGATACGCAGTATTTT,few,NA,TRBV15,TRBJ2-3
CASSPNYNEQFF,TGTGCCAGCAGCCCCAACTACAATGAGCAGTTCTTC,NA,NA,TRBV7-2,TRBJ2-1
CASSMNGDSNQPQHF,TGTGCCAGTAGTATGAATGGGGACAGTAATCAGCCCCAGCATTTT,NA,TRBD1,TRBV19,TRBJ1-5
CSVAPGGEQYF,TGCAGCGTTGCACCCGGGGGCGAGCAGTACTTC,NA,NA,TRBV29-1,TRBJ2-7
CASSSMGRNTEAFF,TGTGCCAGCAGCTCCATGGGGAGGAACACTGAAGCTTTCTTT,few,NA,TRBV5-4,TRBJ1-1
CASSLPGPYEQYF,TGTGCCAGCAGCTTGCCAGGACCCTACGAGCAGTACTTC,few,NA,TRBV5-8,TRBJ2-7
CASSILAAGELFF,TGTGCCAGCAGCATTCTGGCTGCCGGGGAGCTGTTTTTT,NA,NA,TRBV7-2,TRBJ2-2
CASSLGQENTEAFF,TGTGCCAGCTCACTGGGACAGGAAAACACTGAAGCTTTCTTT,many,TRBD1,TRBV18,TRBJ1-1
CASSPLSVKGGELFF,TGTGCCAGCAGTCCCCTGTCGGTTAAGGGCGGGGAGCTGTTTTTT,NA,NA,TRBV12-3/TRBV12-4,TRBJ2-2
CASSQKTGLYTDTQYF,TGTGCCAGCAGCCAAAAAACAGGGCTTTACACAGATACGCAGTATTTT,NA,NA,TRBV7-2,TRBJ2-3
CASSERGLADTQYF,TGTGCCAGCAGTGAACGCGGCCTCGCAGATACGCAGTATTTT,NA,NA,TRBV6-1,TRBJ2-3
CASRQGSQETQYF,TGTGCCAGCAGACAGGGTAGTCAAGAGACCCAGTACTTC,NA,NA,TRBV27,TRBJ2-5
CASSYSDNYIQYF,TGTGCCAGCAGTTATAGCGACAATTACATTCAGTACTTC,NA,NA,TRBV6-6,TRBJ2-4
CASSRDPRGASYNEQFF,TGTGCCAGCAGCCGGGACCCGCGGGGGGCGTCCTACAATGAGCAGTTCTTC,many,TRBD2,TRBV9,TRBJ2-1
CASSSTAYEQYF,TGTGCCAGCAGCTCGACGGCCTACGAGCAGTACTTC,many,NA,TRBV7-9,TRBJ2-7
CASSEPLGPGGPDNEQFF,TGTGCCAGCAGTGAACCGTTGGGCCCCGGGGGGCCAGACAATGAGCAGTTCTTC,few,NA,TRBV6-1,TRBJ2-1
CASSGDTGELFF,TGTGCCAGCAGCGGGGACACCGGGGAGCTGTTTTTT,few,NA,TRBV27,TRBJ2-2
CASSLLAPSAYEQYF,TGTGCCAGCAGCTTATTAGCCCCTTCCGCCTACGAGCAGTACTTC,few,NA,TRBV7-3,TRBJ2-7
CASSQDFGQPQHF,TGCGCCAGCAGCCAAGATTTTGGACAGCCCCAGCATTTT,NA,NA,TRBV4-1,TRBJ1-5
CASSEETVSGNTIYF,TGTGCCAGCAGTGAAGAGACAGTCTCTGGAAACACCATATATTTT,few,NA,TRBV2,TRBJ1-3
CASSPLAGGVAGELFF,TGTGCCAGCAGTCCTCTAGCGGGGGGCGTTGCCGGGGAGCTGTTTTTT,NA,TRBD2,TRBV11-2,TRBJ2-2
CASSVDDYEQYF,TGTGCCAGCAGCGTAGACGACTACGAGCAGTACTTC,NA,NA,TRBV9,TRBJ2-7
CASSELGYTGELFF,TGTGCCAGCAGTGAACTGGGATACACCGGGGAGCTGTTTTTT,NA,NA,TRBV2,TRBJ2-2
CASRLEAVSGYTF,TGTGCCAGCAGATTGGAGGCAGTGAGCGGCTACACCTTC,NA,NA,TRBV28,TRBJ1-2
CASSQMRSRGYTF,TGTGCCAGCAGCCAAATGAGGAGCCGGGGCTACACCTTC,NA,NA,TRBV3-1,TRBJ1-2
CSGGGQGDLAFF,TGCAGCGGAGGGGGACAGGGGGATTTGGCTTTCTTT,NA,TRBD1,TRBV29-1,TRBJ1-1
CASSRFKNYGYTF,TGTGCCAGCAGCCGCTTCAAGAACTATGGCTACACCTTC,NA,NA,TRBV11-2,TRBJ1-2
CASRDGGAYEQYF,TGTGCCAGCCGGGACGGGGGTGCCTACGAGCAGTACTTC,NA,NA,TRBV12-3/TRBV12-4,TRBJ2-7
CASTQGLFADTQYF,TGTGCCAGCACCCAAGGCTTGTTCGCAGATACGCAGTATTTT,NA,NA,TRBV2,TRBJ2-3
CASSLSQVGWEQYF,TGTGCCAGCAGTTTATCTCAAGTGGGTTGGGAGCAGTACTTC,NA,NA,TRBV27,TRBJ2-7
CASKTGVNTGELFF,TGTGCCAGTAAGACAGGGGTCAACACCGGGGAGCTGTTTTTT,few,TRBD1,TRBV7-3,TRBJ2-2
CASSPGTGRETQYF,TGTGCCAGCTCACCGGGAACGGGGCGAGAGACCCAGTACTTC,many,NA,TRBV18,TRBJ2-5
CASSLASQAGVYEQYF,TGTGCCAGCAGCTTAGCCTCCCAGGCCGGAGTCTACGAGCAGTACTTC,NA,NA,TRBV7-6,TRBJ2-7
CASREDAGGPDTQYF,TGTGCCAGCAGAGAAGATGCGGGGGGACCAGATACGCAGTATTTT,once,TRBD2,TRBV2,TRBJ2-3
CASSQVQSYGYTF,TGTGCCAGCAGCCAAGTCCAGAGCTATGGCTACACCTTC,NA,NA,TRBV3-1,TRBJ1-2
CATSPAGGSDTQYF,TGTGCCACCAGTCCAGCGGGGGGTTCAGATACGCAGTATTTT,few,TRBD2,TRBV24-1,TRBJ2-3